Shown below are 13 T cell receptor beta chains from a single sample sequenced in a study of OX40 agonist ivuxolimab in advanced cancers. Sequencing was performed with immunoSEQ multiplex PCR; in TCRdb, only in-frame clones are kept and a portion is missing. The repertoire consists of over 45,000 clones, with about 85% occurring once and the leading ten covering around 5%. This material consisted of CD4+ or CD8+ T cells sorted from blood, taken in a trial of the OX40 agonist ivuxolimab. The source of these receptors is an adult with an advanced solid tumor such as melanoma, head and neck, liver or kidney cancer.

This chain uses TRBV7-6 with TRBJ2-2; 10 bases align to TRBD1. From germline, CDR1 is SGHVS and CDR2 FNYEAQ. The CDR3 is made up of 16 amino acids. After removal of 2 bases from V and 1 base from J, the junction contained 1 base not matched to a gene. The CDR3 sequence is CASSLRTGGNTGELFF. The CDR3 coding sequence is TGTGCCAGCAGCTTAAGGACAGGGGGGAACACCGGGGAGCTGTTTTTT.

CDR3 DNA: TGCAGCGTTGAACCGCGAGTCCCCGGGGAGCTGTTTTTT. This codes for CSVEPRVPGELFF. The V gene is TRBV29-1, the J gene TRBJ2-2; D not certain. The V gene's germline CDR1 is SQVTM and CDR2 ANQGSEA. The CDR3 has 13 amino acids. V gave up 2 bases and J gave up 6 bases, with 10 bases separating them.

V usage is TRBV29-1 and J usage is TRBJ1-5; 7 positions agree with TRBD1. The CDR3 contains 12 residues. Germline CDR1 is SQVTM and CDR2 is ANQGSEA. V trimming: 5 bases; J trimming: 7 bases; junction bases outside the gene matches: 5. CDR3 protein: CSVKSTGQPQHF. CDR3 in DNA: TGCAGCGTTAAATCGACAGGGCAGCCCCAGCATTTT.

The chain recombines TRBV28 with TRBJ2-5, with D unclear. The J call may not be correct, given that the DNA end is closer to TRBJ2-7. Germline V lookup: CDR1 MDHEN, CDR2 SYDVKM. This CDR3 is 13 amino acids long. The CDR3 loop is CASSLPPGYEQYF. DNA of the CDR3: TGTGCCAGCAGTCTCCCTCCCGGATACGAGCAGTACTTC.

The CDR3 region is CASSVGASGTANTGELFF. For the CDR3, the DNA is TGTGCCAGCAGCGTCGGGGCTAGCGGAACCGCGAACACCGGGGAGCTGTTTTTT. The V and J genes are TRBV9 and TRBJ2-2, with TRBD2 matching 7 bases. V gave up 2 bases and J gave up 0 bases; unmatched junction bases: 10. CDR1 and CDR2 (germline): SGDLS, YYNGEE. The CDR3 has 18 residues. The variable domain in full, completed from reference TRBV9 and TRBJ2-2, reads DSGVTQTPKHLITATGQRVTLRCSPRSGDLSVYWYQQSLDQGLQFLIQYYNGEERAKGNILERFSAQQFPDLHSELNLSSLELGDSALYFCASSVGASGTANTGELFFGEGSRLTVL.

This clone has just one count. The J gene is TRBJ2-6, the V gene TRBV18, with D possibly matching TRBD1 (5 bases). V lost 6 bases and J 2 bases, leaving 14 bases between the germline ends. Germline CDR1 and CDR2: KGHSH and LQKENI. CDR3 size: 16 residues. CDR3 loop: CASSHPTQAGANVLTF. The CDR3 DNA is TGTGCCAGCTCCCACCCCACACAGGCTGGGGCCAACGTCCTGACTTTC.

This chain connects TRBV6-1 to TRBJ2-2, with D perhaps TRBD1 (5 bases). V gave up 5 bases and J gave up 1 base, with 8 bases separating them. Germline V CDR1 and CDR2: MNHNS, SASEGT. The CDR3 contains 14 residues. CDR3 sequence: CASSSGRNTGELFF. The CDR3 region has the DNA TGTGCCAGCAGTTCAGGGCGGAACACCGGGGAGCTGTTTTTT.

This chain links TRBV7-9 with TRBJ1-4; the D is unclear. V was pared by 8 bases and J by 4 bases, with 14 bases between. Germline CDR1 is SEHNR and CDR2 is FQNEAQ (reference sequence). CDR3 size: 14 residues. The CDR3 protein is CASSVGRNNEKLFF. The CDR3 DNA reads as TGTGCCAGCTCCGTGGGCAGGAATAATGAAAAACTGTTTTTT.

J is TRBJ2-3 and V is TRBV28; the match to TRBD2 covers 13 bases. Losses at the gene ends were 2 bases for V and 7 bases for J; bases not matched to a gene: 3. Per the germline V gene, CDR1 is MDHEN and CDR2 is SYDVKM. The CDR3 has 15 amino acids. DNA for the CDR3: TGTGCCAGCAGTTTAACTAGCGGGGGGGCGTATACGCAGTATTTT. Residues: CASSLTSGGAYTQYF.

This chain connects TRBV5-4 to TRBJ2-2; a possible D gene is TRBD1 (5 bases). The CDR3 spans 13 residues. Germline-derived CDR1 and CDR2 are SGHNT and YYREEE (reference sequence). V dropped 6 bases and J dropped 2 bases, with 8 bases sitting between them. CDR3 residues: CASTGHNTGELFF. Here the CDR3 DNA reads TGTGCCAGCACCGGACACAACACCGGGGAGCTGTTTTTT.

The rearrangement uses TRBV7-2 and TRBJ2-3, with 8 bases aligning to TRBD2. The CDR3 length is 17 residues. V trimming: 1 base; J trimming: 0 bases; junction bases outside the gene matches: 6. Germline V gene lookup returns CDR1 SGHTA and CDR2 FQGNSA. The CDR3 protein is CASSLELAAASTDTQYF. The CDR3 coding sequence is TGTGCCAGCAGCTTAGAACTAGCGGCCGCTAGCACAGATACGCAGTATTTT.

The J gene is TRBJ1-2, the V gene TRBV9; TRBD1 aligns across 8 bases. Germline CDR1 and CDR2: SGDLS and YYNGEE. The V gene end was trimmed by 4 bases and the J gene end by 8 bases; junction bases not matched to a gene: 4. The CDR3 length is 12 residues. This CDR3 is CASSTTGVGYTF. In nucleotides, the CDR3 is TGTGCCAGCAGCACGACAGGGGTAGGCTACACCTTC.

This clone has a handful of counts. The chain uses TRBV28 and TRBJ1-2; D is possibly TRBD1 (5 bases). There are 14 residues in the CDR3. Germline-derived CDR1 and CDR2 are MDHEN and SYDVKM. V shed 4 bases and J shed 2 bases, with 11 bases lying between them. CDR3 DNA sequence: TGTGCCAGCAGTTCTCCGGGGCAGAACTATGGCTACACCTTC. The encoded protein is CASSSPGQNYGYTF.